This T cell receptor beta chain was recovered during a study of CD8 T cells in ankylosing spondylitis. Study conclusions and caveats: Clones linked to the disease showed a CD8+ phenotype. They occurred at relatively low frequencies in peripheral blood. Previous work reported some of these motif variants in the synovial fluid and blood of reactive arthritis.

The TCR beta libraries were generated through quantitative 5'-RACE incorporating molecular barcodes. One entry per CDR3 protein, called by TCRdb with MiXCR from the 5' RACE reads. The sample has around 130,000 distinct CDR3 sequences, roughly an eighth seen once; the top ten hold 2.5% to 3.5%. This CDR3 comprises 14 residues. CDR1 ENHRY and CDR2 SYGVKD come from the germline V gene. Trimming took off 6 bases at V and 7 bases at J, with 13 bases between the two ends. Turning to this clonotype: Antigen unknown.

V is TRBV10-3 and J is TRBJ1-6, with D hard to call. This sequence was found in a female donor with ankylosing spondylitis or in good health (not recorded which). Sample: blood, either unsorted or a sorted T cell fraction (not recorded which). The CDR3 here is CAIRTQEKNSPLHF. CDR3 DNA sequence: TGTGCCATCAGGACCCAGGAGAAGAATTCACCCCTCCACTTT.